This entry features one T cell receptor beta chain sequence. The data are from a study of CD8 T cells in Susac syndrome. The V and J ends lost 4 bases and 2 bases respectively, with 10 bases between them. CDR3 size: 14 residues. Per germline, CDR1 KGHSH and CDR2 LQKENI. Random hexamers were used to reverse transcribe an amount of roughly 0.5 to 1 ug RNA. Each CDR3 protein is one row after TCRdb ran MiXCR on the immunoSEQ multiplex PCR reads. The profile shows 100,000 to 150,000 distinct CDR3 sequences, 96% of them singletons. The chain joins TRBV18 to TRBJ2-3; D remains ambiguous. The sample consisted of CD4+ T cells from PBMCs. The receptor was derived from a human donor with Susac syndrome. CDR3 loop: CASSHRSSTDTQYF. CDR3 coding DNA: TGTGCCAGCTCACATAGATCGTCCACAGATACGCAGTATTTT. The variable domain in full, with the rest retrieved from reference TRBV18 and TRBJ2-3, is NAGVMQNPRHLVRRRGQEARLRCSPMKGHSHVYWYRQLPEEGLKFMVYLQKENIIDESGMPKERFSAEFPKEGPSILRIQQVVRGDSAAYFCASSHRSSTDTQYFGPGTRLTVL.